This T cell receptor beta chain appears in the sequencing data of a study of Ad26.COV2.S vaccination and SARS-CoV-2 variants. At the level of the study: The trial was COV1001 and the donor's arm was Ad26.COV2.S. Dosing was one shot or two shots 56 days apart. Whole-study results and caveats: Assessments of TCR breadth and depth may have underestimated the total T cell responses.

V shed 0 bases and J shed 6 bases, with 6 bases lying between them. Germline V gives CDR1 LGHNA, CDR2 YNFKEQ. This CDR3 is built from 13 residues. This table comes from immunoSEQ multiplex PCR, and its TCRdb copy is limited to in-frame clones, with some not included. The sample records about half a million clones, 80% to 90% being singletons. Concerning this clone itself: Its specificity is not known.

Treatment specified: about 20 received Ad26.COV2.S at low or high dose, single or two shots; roughly five received placebo; per-sample allocation not given. At day 63 after the first vaccine or placebo injection, samples were drawn. Immunization relied on an Ad26 vector, which expressed Wuhan-strain SARS-CoV-2 spike. The V and J genes are TRBV4-2 and TRBJ2-1; D is unclear. This sequence was found in a person between 18 and 60 years old who received the Ad26.COV2.S COVID-19 vaccine or a placebo. The sample here was peripheral blood, taken in a trial of Ad26.COV2.S vaccine versus placebo. CDR3 DNA: TGTGCCAGCAGCCAAGATTATCGCAATGAGCAGTTCTTC. Amino acids: CASSQDYRNEQFF.